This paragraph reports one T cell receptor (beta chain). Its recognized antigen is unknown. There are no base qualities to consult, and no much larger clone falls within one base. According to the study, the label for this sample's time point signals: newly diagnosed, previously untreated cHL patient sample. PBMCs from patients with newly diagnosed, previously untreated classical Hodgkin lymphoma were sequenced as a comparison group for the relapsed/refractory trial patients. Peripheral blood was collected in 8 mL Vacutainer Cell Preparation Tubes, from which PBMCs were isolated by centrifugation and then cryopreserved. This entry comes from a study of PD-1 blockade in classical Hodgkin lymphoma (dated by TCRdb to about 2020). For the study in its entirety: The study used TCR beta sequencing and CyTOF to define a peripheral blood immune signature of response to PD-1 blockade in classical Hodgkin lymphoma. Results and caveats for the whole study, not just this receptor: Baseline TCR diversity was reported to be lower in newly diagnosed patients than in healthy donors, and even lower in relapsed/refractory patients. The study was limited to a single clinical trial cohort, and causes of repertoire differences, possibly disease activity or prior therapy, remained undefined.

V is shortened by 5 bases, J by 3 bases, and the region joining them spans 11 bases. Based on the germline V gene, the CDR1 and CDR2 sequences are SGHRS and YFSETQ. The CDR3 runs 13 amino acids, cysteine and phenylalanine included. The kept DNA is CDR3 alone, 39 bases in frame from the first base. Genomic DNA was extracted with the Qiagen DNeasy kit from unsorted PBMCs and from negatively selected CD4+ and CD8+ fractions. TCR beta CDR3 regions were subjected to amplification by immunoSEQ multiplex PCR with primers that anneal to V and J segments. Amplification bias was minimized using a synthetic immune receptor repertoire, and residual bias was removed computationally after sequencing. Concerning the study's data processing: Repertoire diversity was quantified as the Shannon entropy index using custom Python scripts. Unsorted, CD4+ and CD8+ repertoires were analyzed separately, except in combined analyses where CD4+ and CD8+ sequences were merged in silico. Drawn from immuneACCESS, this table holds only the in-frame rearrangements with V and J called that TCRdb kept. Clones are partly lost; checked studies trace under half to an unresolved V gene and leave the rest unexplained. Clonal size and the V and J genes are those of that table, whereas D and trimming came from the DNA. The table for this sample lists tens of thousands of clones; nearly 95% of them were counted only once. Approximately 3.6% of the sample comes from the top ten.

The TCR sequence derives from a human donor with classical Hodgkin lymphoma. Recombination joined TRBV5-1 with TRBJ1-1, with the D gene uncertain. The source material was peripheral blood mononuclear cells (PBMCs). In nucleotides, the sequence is TGCGCCAGCAGAACGGGGATAGACACTGAAGCTTTCTTT. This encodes CASRTGIDTEAFF.